Listed below are T cell receptor beta chains from one sample, sequenced in a study of graft-versus-host responses after intestinal transplantation. Sequenced by immunoSEQ multiplex PCR; TCRdb stores in-frame clones only, minus some. Of more than 85,000 clones listed, about nine tenths are singletons. These receptors lack a known antigen. This material consisted of unstimulated CD8+ T cells sorted from spleen or lymph node cells, taken before transplant. Receptor source: a human donor who was the organ donor for an intestinal transplant. The conserved cysteine and the conserved F or W are not part of the CDR3 here.

TRBV4-1,TRBJ1-5,ASSQDTGQILQPQH
TRBV4-1,TRBJ2-5,ASSQVTSSYGQY
TRBV11-2,TRBJ2-7,ASSFGTVWYEQY
TRBV11-3,TRBJ1-2,ASSFRGVGYGYT
TRBV29-1,TRBJ1-2,SAVQERPNYGYT
TRBV12-5,TRBJ1-2,ASGEGQIGGYT
TRBV9,TRBJ2-1,ASSTGQTSYNEQF
TRBV10-3,TRBJ2-7,AIRAPGTGLYEQY
TRBV4-1,TRBJ2-3,ASSDRTASTDTQY
TRBV7-9,TRBJ2-7,ASSLFGGDWTYEQY